This passage covers 30 T cell receptor beta chains from one sample sequenced in a study of shared clonotypes between healthy human individuals. Profiled with immunoSEQ multiplex PCR; TCRdb holds only in-frame clones, not every one. The sample lists about 2.4 million clones, around 90% occurring once. Sequenced sample: naive CD4+ T cells sorted from blood. Subset in this sample: CD45RA+ positively selected. The receptor set was obtained from a man aged 18-30 years in good health.

This rearrangement joins TRBV19 to TRBJ2-7; the D gene is possibly TRBD1 (6 bases). Trimming removed 5 bases at V and 0 bases at J, with 14 bases between. The CDR3 extends over 15 amino acids. Germline lookup yields CDR1 LNHDA and CDR2 SQIVND (reference sequence). The CDR3 protein is CASSPDRLSSYEQYF. CDR3 nucleotide sequence: TGTGCCAGTAGTCCAGACAGGTTAAGCTCCTACGAGCAGTACTTC.

This clone was observed once. The rearrangement links TRBV9 to TRBJ2-1, with D possibly being TRBD2 (5 bases). In germline, CDR1 is SGDLS, CDR2 YYNGEE. The V end was cut by 0 bases, the J end by 5 bases, with 12 bases between. This CDR3 comprises 15 residues. The CDR3 spells CASSVGPSGNNEQFF. CDR3 in DNA: TGTGCCAGCAGCGTAGGTCCCAGCGGTAACAATGAGCAGTTCTTC.

With respect to this clone: This specimen includes other DNA sequences encoding the same CDR3. The rearrangement joins TRBV30 to TRBJ1-1, with D hard to call. The V end was cut by 0 bases, the J end by 0 bases, with 5 bases between. Germline V gives CDR1 GTSNPN, CDR2 SVGIG (reference sequence). The CDR3 sequence is 13 residues long. CDR3 in DNA: TGTGCCTGGAGTGTACAGCTGAACACTGAAGCTTTCTTT. Translated, it gives CAWSVQLNTEAFF.

This clone showed up just once. A read error may account for a junction end that differs from germline. J is TRBJ2-7 and V is TRBV5-1, with D perhaps TRBD1 (6 bases). This CDR3 spans 15 amino acids. From germline, CDR1 is SGHRS and CDR2 YFSETQ. CDR3: CASRLAGTQGYEQYF. DNA for the CDR3: TGCGCCAGCCGCTTAGCCGGGACACAAGGCTACGAGCAGTACTTC.

In the case of this clone: This sample includes further DNA sequences coding for the same CDR3. The chain uses TRBV6-1 and TRBJ2-7; D not certain. Germline V lookup: CDR1 MNHNS, CDR2 SASEGT. Between the trimmed V and J ends, which lost 1 base and 2 bases, there was a span of 6 bases. The CDR3 length is 13 residues. This chain's CDR3 is CASSEGGTYEQYF. CDR3 DNA: TGTGCCAGCAGTGAAGGCGGCACCTACGAGCAGTACTTC.

A remark on this clone: Other DNA variants within this sample encode the same CDR3. J is TRBJ1-3 and V is TRBV9, with 7 bases identical to TRBD1. Germline V gives CDR1 SGDLS, CDR2 YYNGEE. V shed 0 bases, J shed 1 base, and the junction held 1 base outside the gene matches. CDR3 length equals 15 residues. The CDR3 reads CASSVGQGSGNTIYF. CDR3 nucleotide sequence: TGTGCCAGCAGCGTAGGACAGGGATCTGGAAACACCATATATTTT.

This clone appeared once. The chain links TRBV5-1 to TRBJ2-5, with 7 bases fitting TRBD2. Losses at the gene ends were 2 bases for V and 1 base for J; bases not matched to a gene: 5. This CDR3 has 15 residues. CDR1 is SGHRS, CDR2 YFSETQ, per germline. The CDR3 DNA sequence: TGCGCCAGCAGCTTCGTCCTAGCGGCCCAAGAGACCCAGTACTTC. Its protein is CASSFVLAAQETQYF.

The rearrangement uses TRBV6-6 and TRBJ2-7; TRBD1 aligns across 7 bases. In germline, CDR1 is MNHNY, CDR2 SVGAGI (reference sequence). This CDR3 region has 14 residues. Trimming took 6 bases from V and 1 from J; bases not matched to a gene: 6. The CDR3 sequence is CASSRQGQSYEQYF. The CDR3 coding sequence is TGTGCCAGCAGCAGACAGGGCCAATCCTACGAGCAGTACTTC.

Details on this clone: The identical CDR3 is also encoded by other nucleotide sequences in the sample. The rearrangement links TRBV5-1 to TRBJ2-2; D not resolved. Germline CDR1 and CDR2: SGHRS and YFSETQ. The CDR3 loop spans 13 amino acids. V was shortened by 0 bases and J by 4 bases, with 4 bases between the two germline ends. The CDR3 reads CASSLEGTGELFF. CDR3 sequence (DNA): TGCGCCAGCAGCTTGGAGGGCACCGGGGAGCTGTTTTTT. Full variable domain (rest looked up from reference TRBV5-1 and TRBJ2-2): KAGVTQTPRYLIKTRGQQVTLSCSPISGHRSVSWYQQTPGQGLQFLFEYFSETQRNKGNFPGRFSGRQFSNSRSEMNVSTLELGDSALYLCASSLEGTGELFFGEGSRLTVL.

This clone showed up just once. The chain joins TRBV4-2 to TRBJ2-7; 11 bases align to TRBD2. The CDR3 totals 17 residues. The germline CDR1 and CDR2 sequences are LGHNA and YNFKEQ. Trimming at V came to 0 bases and at J to 7 bases, leaving 11 bases not matched to a gene. CDR3: CASSQDRSLAGGVEQYF. The CDR3 DNA follows: TGTGCCAGCAGCCAAGATCGAAGTCTAGCGGGGGGAGTGGAGCAGTACTTC.

CDR3 in amino acids: CASSVTAGGEKLFF. In DNA form, the CDR3 reads TGTGCCAGCAGCGTGACAGCGGGCGGCGAAAAACTGTTTTTT. This chain links TRBV9 with TRBJ1-4; tentative D call: TRBD1 (5 bases). Germline CDR1 reads SGDLS; CDR2 reads YYNGEE. Trimming pared 2 bases from V and 8 bases from J, leaving 13 bases between. CDR3 size: 14 residues.

This clone came up a few times. The rearrangement uses TRBV7-2 and TRBJ1-5, with 7 bases that match TRBD1. V gave up 5 bases and J gave up 6 bases; unmatched junction bases: 4. The CDR3 covers 13 residues. From germline, CDR1 is SGHTA and CDR2 FQGNSA. The CDR3 DNA reads as TGTGCCAGCAGCGACAGGGCTAGTCAGCCCCAGCATTTT. Its translation is CASSDRASQPQHF.

V is TRBV10-1 and J is TRBJ2-1; 8 bases match TRBD1. Germline V gives CDR1 WNHNN, CDR2 SYGVQD (reference sequence). This CDR3 is built from 20 residues. Trimming removed 1 base from V and 4 bases from J; junction bases left unmatched: 18. The CDR3 here is CASSEYPIRATGVIYNEQFF. Written as DNA, the CDR3 is TGCGCCAGCAGTGAGTATCCGATCCGAGCGACAGGGGTCATATACAATGAGCAGTTCTTC.

CDR3 nucleotides: TGTGCCAGCAGTATGCTCCGGCAATCCAATTCACCCCTCCACTTT. Amino acid sequence: CASSMLRQSNSPLHF. The rearrangement joins TRBV2 to TRBJ1-6, with D unresolved. Trimming removed 5 bases at V and 7 bases at J, with 15 bases between. Per germline, CDR1 SNHLY and CDR2 FYNNEI. The length of the CDR3 is 15 residues.

The chain joins TRBV19 to TRBJ2-1; D gene ambiguous. The germline V and J ends were trimmed by 2 bases and 8 bases, with 16 bases remaining between them. Germline lookup yields CDR1 LNHDA and CDR2 SQIVND (reference sequence). This CDR3 is built from 15 residues. The CDR3 protein is CASSIRVVRAYEQFF. CDR3 DNA: TGTGCCAGTAGTATAAGGGTAGTCCGGGCGTATGAGCAGTTCTTC. The full variable domain, its missing parts supplied by reference TRBV19 and TRBJ2-1, is DGGITQSPKYLFRKEGQNVTLSCEQNLNHDAMYWYRQDPGQGLRLIYYSQIVNDFQKGDIAEGYSVSREKKESFPLTVTSAQKNPTAFYLCASSIRVVRAYEQFFGPGTRLTVL.

CDR3 amino acids: CASSVTSGSSDTQYF. The CDR3 nucleotides read TGTGCCAGCAGCGTGACTAGCGGGAGTTCTGATACGCAGTATTTT. The chain couples TRBV9 to TRBJ2-3; 12 nucleotides align to TRBD2. The V gene end was trimmed by 2 bases and the J gene end by 6 bases; junction bases not matched to a gene: 4. CDR1 is SGDLS and CDR2 is YYNGEE in the germline V gene. The CDR3 loop spans 15 amino acids. Looking up the rest from reference TRBV9 and TRBJ2-3 gives the full variable domain: DSGVTQTPKHLITATGQRVTLRCSPRSGDLSVYWYQQSLDQGLQFLIQYYNGEERAKGNILERFSAQQFPDLHSELNLSSLELGDSALYFCASSVTSGSSDTQYFGPGTRLTVL.

V and J are TRBV30 and TRBJ2-7; D is perhaps TRBD1 (6 bases). V was clipped by 3 bases and J by 3 bases, with 12 bases between them. The CDR3 covers 13 residues. Germline CDR1 reads GTSNPN; CDR2 reads SVGIG (reference sequence). CDR3 loop: CAWRAQGYYEQYF. For the CDR3, the DNA is TGTGCCTGGAGGGCACAGGGTTACTACGAGCAGTACTTC.

V is TRBV30 and J is TRBJ2-3; no reliable D call. This CDR3 contains 13 residues. In germline, CDR1 is GTSNPN, CDR2 SVGIG (reference sequence). V shed 1 base and J shed 2 bases, with 7 bases lying between them. The CDR3 bases are TGTGCCTGGAGTGGACCAGCCACAGATACGCAGTATTTT. As protein: CAWSGPATDTQYF.

The sample holds a few counts of this clone. Additional DNA sequences in this sample encode the identical CDR3. The V gene is TRBV18, the J gene TRBJ1-2; D possibly corresponds to TRBD1 (5 bases). The CDR3 consists of 14 residues. Trimming shortened V by 3 bases and J by 1 base, and 9 bases separated the two germline ends. Germline V lookup: CDR1 KGHSH, CDR2 LQKENI. CDR3 loop: CASSPTGGNYGYTF. CDR3 DNA sequence: TGTGCCAGCTCACCCACCGGGGGTAACTATGGCTACACCTTC.

This chain joins TRBV5-4 and TRBJ2-5; no clear D gene. V gave up 7 bases and J gave up 1 base, with 11 bases separating them. CDR1 SGHNT and CDR2 YYREEE come from the germline V gene (reference sequence). There are 13 residues in the CDR3. CDR3 coding DNA: TGTGCCAGCGCCCAGGCCAGCCAAGAGACCCAGTACTTC. This translates into CASAQASQETQYF. Variable domain in full (rest from reference TRBV5-4 and TRBJ2-5): ETGVTQSPTHLIKTRGQQVTLRCSSQSGHNTVSWYQQALGQGPQFIFQYYREEENGRGNFPPRFSGLQFPNYSSELNVNALELDDSALYLCASAQASQETQYFGPGTRLLVL.

In this sample, this clone turned up once. CDR3 protein: CSVGSASSYEQYF. The CDR3 DNA sequence: TGCAGCGTTGGATCGGCGAGCTCCTACGAGCAGTACTTC. This chain connects TRBV29-1 to TRBJ2-7; D unclear. The CDR3 has 13 residues. The germline V and J ends were trimmed by 4 bases and 0 bases, with 10 bases remaining between them. Germline loops: CDR1 SQVTM, CDR2 ANQGSEA.

This chain connects TRBV10-1 to TRBJ2-3, with D possibly TRBD2 on 6 matching bases. Germline V lookup: CDR1 WNHNN, CDR2 SYGVQD (reference sequence). V was shortened by 4 bases and J by 4 bases, with 9 bases between the two germline ends. This CDR3 has 13 residues. CDR3 in DNA: TGCGCCAGCAGTGCCCCGGGGGCAGATACGCAGTATTTT. Its translation is CASSAPGADTQYF.

The rearrangement links TRBV10-1 to TRBJ1-1; TRBD1 might be the D (5 bases). The CDR3 runs 14 residues. Trimming cost V 6 bases and J 3 bases, with 14 bases left between them. CDR1 is WNHNN, CDR2 SYGVQD, per germline (reference sequence). The CDR3, as DNA: TGCGCCAGCAGCCAGGGAAATACAGACACTGAAGCTTTCTTT. Protein product: CASSQGNTDTEAFF.

The rearrangement links TRBV6-1 to TRBJ1-1; 8 nucleotides align to TRBD1. CDR1 is MNHNS, CDR2 SASEGT, per germline. The CDR3 loop spans 14 amino acids. The junction had 7 bases not matched to a gene; V was cut back by 8 bases and J by 2 bases. The CDR3 protein is CASRQGALNTEAFF. The CDR3 nucleotides read TGTGCCAGCCGGCAGGGGGCACTCAACACTGAAGCTTTCTTT.

V usage is TRBV5-1 and J usage is TRBJ2-2; 7 positions match TRBD2. Germline CDR1 reads SGHRS; CDR2 reads YFSETQ. The CDR3 is 16 amino acids. Trimming removed 4 bases from V and 0 bases from J; junction bases left unmatched: 6. CDR3 nucleotides: TGCGCCAGCAGCAGCGGGACGCCCCCGAACACCGGGGAGCTGTTTTTT. It codes for CASSSGTPPNTGELFF.

This chain uses TRBV6-1 with TRBJ2-7; TRBD2 might be the D (6 bases). Deletions cut 4 bases from V and 2 bases from J, with 24 bases between. The CDR3 totals 18 residues. Germline V gene lookup returns CDR1 MNHNS and CDR2 SASEGT. The CDR3, as DNA: TGTGCCAGCAGTGGGAGGGTCTTAGGAGGGAGTAGAACCTACGAGCAGTACTTC. It yields the protein CASSGRVLGGSRTYEQYF.

With respect to this clone: This CDR3 is also generated by other DNA sequences in the sample. The V and J genes are TRBV19 and TRBJ2-7, with TRBD2 matching over 7 bases. Germline V gives CDR1 LNHDA, CDR2 SQIVND (reference sequence). The CDR3 runs to 13 residues. Unmatched junction bases numbered 3, after V lost 4 bases and J lost 3 bases. Here the CDR3 reads CASSNTGGYEQYF. The CDR3 DNA sequence: TGTGCCAGTAGTAACACGGGGGGCTACGAGCAGTACTTC.

V and J are TRBV20-1 and TRBJ2-3; D remains unclear. Germline-derived CDR1 and CDR2 are DFQATT and SNEGSKA (reference sequence). There are 11 residues in the CDR3. The V gene lost 0 bases and the J gene lost 10 bases, with 8 bases spanning the gap. For the CDR3, the DNA is TGCAGTGCTAGAGAGGAGATTTCGCAGTATTTT. Its translation: CSAREEISQYF.

The chain couples TRBV10-2 to TRBJ2-5, with D perhaps TRBD1 or TRBD2 (5 bases each). V gave up 8 bases and J gave up 4 bases, with 17 bases separating them. Germline loops: CDR1 WSHSY, CDR2 SAAADI. This CDR3 is 14 amino acids long. CDR3 in amino acids: CASGAGGRPETQYF. In nucleotides, the CDR3 is TGCGCCAGCGGGGCTGGGGGACGCCCAGAGACCCAGTACTTC.

About this clone itself: In the same sample, other DNA sequences code for this CDR3. The chain recombines TRBV27 with TRBJ2-2, with D uncertain. The V end lost 1 base, the J end lost 2 bases, and 8 bases lay between the germline ends. The CDR3 covers 15 residues. The V gene's germline CDR1 is MNHEY and CDR2 SMNVEV (reference sequence). The CDR3 DNA is TGTGCCAGCAGTTTATTCCGGGTAAACACCGGGGAGCTGTTTTTT. Protein: CASSLFRVNTGELFF.